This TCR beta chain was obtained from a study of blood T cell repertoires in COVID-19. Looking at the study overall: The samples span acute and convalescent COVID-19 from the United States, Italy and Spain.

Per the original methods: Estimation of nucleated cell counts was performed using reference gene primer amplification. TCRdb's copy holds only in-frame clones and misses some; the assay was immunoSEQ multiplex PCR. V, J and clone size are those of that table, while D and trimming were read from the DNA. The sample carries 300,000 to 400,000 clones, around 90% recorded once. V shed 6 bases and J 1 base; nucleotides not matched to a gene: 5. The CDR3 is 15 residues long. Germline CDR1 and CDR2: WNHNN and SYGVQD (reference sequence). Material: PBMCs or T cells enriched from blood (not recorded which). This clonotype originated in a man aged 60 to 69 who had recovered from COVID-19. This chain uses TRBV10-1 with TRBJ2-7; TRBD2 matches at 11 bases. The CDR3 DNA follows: TGCGCCAGCAGCGAAGGGACTAGCGGATCCTACGAGCAGTACTTC. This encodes CASSEGTSGSYEQYF.